What follows is one T cell receptor (beta chain) and its context. No antigen is known for it. TCRdb's table, derived via immunoSEQ multiplex PCR, lists solely in-frame clones and lacks some. The table lists about 80,000 clones, around nine tenths of them singletons, with around 24% in the top ten. The data derive from a study of brain T cells in children with intractable seizures. Study results and limitations: Viral specificity was inferred only from CDR3 similarity; HCMV serostatus was unknown. Pre- and post-surgery blood differed in depth, so pre-surgery absences may be undersampling.

Germline values: CDR1 SGHRS, CDR2 YFSETQ. The V and J ends lost 0 bases and 4 bases respectively, with 11 bases between them. CDR3 length: 14 residues. The sequenced cases were selected for having the highest brain T cell transcript signatures. Pre-surgery treatment included at least one anti-epileptic drug. The receptor was isolated from a girl aged 2 to 10 with Rasmussen encephalitis and intractable seizures. Sample: peripheral blood, taken at surgery. The rearrangement uses TRBV5-1 and TRBJ2-7; D unresolved. The CDR3 sequence: CASSLGGFNYEQYF. The CDR3 DNA reads as TGCGCCAGCAGCTTGGGGGGTTTTAATTACGAGCAGTACTTC.